Listed here are 27 T cell receptor beta chains from one sample, sequenced in a study of identical twins. TCRdb itself ran the 5' RACE reads through MiXCR, one entry per CDR3 protein. Of hundreds of thousands of distinct CDR3 sequences in the sample, roughly an eighth are singletons; the top ten hold 7.2%. These same records also appear under a second study, on yellow fever vaccine responses in identical twins.

Sequencing was done on a sample of CD8+ T cells sorted from blood. The receptor source for this set is a woman aged 18 to 35 in good health.

V and J are TRBV6-1 and TRBJ2-7, with D possibly being TRBD1 or TRBD2 (5 bases each). CDR1 and CDR2 from the germline V gene are MNHNS and SASEGT. Trimming took 7 bases from V and 2 from J, leaving 15 bases between them. There are 14 residues in the CDR3. The CDR3 DNA is TGTGCCAGCACCCAACGGGACGGTGCCTACGAGCAGTACGTC. This translates into CASTQRDGAYEQYV.

The V gene is TRBV6-1, the J gene TRBJ2-3; 8 bases agree with TRBD2. CDR3 length: 15 residues. After removal of 0 bases from V and 2 bases from J, the junction contained 1 base not matched to a gene. Germline V gene data show CDR1 as MNHNS and CDR2 as SASEGT. For the CDR3, the DNA is TGTGCCAGCAGTGAAGCTAGCGGGGCCACAGATACGCAGTATTTT. As protein: CASSEASGATDTQYF.

This clonotype was seen ten or more times. The CDR3 protein is CAISEETARETQYF. CDR3 DNA: TGTGCCATCAGTGAGGAGACGGCTCGGGAGACCCAGTACTTC. The chain links TRBV10-3 to TRBJ2-5; unclear D gene. V was trimmed by 2 bases and J by 5 bases, leaving 12 bases between them. The CDR3 loop spans 14 amino acids. Germline V gives CDR1 ENHRY, CDR2 SYGVKD.

The chain carries TRBV11-3 and TRBJ2-3, with D possibly being TRBD2 (6 bases). In germline, CDR1 is SGHNT, CDR2 YENEEA. Trimming took off 3 bases at V and 6 bases at J, with 13 bases between the two ends. CDR3 length: 14 amino acids. The CDR3 DNA reads as TGTGCCAGCAGCTTGCTCGCGGAGGGGGATACGCAGTATTTT. This gives the protein CASSLLAEGDTQYF.

This clonotype was detected ten times or more. The rearrangement joins TRBV10-3 to TRBJ2-1, with 8 bases that match TRBD2. Trimming removed 2 bases from V and 4 bases from J; junction bases left unmatched: 13. CDR1 and CDR2 (germline): ENHRY, SYGVKD. CDR3 size: 18 residues. The CDR3, as DNA: TGTGCCATCAGTGAGGTACCTGGGGCTAGCGGGCGATACAATGAGCAGTTCTTC. It yields the protein CAISEVPGASGRYNEQFF.

This clonotype was detected ten times or more. The chain employs TRBV4-1 and TRBJ2-1, with D possibly matching TRBD1 (5 bases). Germline CDR1 and CDR2: MGHRA and YSYEKL. Deletions cut 0 bases from V and 1 base from J, with 28 bases between. The CDR3 loop spans 22 amino acids. The CDR3 coding sequence is TGCGCCAGCAGCCAAGATCGCGGCTGGCAGGGTACGTTATTAAATTCCTACAATGAGCAGTTCTTC. This encodes CASSQDRGWQGTLLNSYNEQFF.

This clonotype was picked up a small number of times. In nucleotides, the CDR3 is TGCAGCGTTTCTCAAGGATCCGGTTCAAGGGACTACGAGCAGTACTTC. Its translation: CSVSQGSGSRDYEQYF. The rearrangement joins TRBV29-1 to TRBJ2-7, with unresolved D. The CDR3 extends over 16 amino acids. Germline V CDR1 and CDR2: SQVTM, ANQGSEA. V was shortened by 5 bases and J by 3 bases, with 23 bases between the two germline ends.

V and J are TRBV5-1 and TRBJ2-2; D ambiguous. CDR3 length: 12 residues. Trimming pared 7 bases from V and 2 bases from J, leaving 6 bases between. CDR1 and CDR2 (germline): SGHRS, YFSETQ. In DNA form, the CDR3 reads TGCGCCAGCCCCACAAACACCGGGGAGCTGTTTTTT. This sequence encodes CASPTNTGELFF.

CDR3 in DNA: TGTGCCAGCAGCGGCCCGAGACGCACGGTGCCCTCCTACAATGAGCAGTTCTTC. Protein sequence: CASSGPRRTVPSYNEQFF. This chain links TRBV9 with TRBJ2-1; no clear D gene. The CDR3 is made up of 18 amino acids. Looked up from germline, CDR1 is SGDLS and CDR2 is YYNGEE. V lost 3 bases and J 0 bases, leaving 19 bases between the germline ends.

This clonotype came up a few times. The chain is built from TRBV24-1 and TRBJ2-1; the D call may be TRBD1 or TRBD2 (6 bases each). The CDR3 length is 16 residues. Trimming removed 5 bases from V and 12 bases from J, with 25 bases in between. Germline CDR1 is KGHDR and CDR2 is SFDVKD. The CDR3 spells CATSVGGRRGSRGQFF. The DNA of the CDR3 is TGTGCCACCAGTGTTGGGGGCAGGAGGGGAAGTCGCGGGCAGTTCTTC.

This clonotype was seen repeatedly, ten times or more. V and J are TRBV6-5 and TRBJ2-7; D could derive from TRBD1 or TRBD2 (5 bases each). The V gene's germline CDR1 is MNHEY and CDR2 SVGAGI. The CDR3 is 13 residues long. V was cut by 2 bases and J by 2 bases, with 7 bases left in between. CDR3 nucleotide sequence: TGTGCCAGCAGTTACGGGGGACCCTACGAGCAGTACTTC. Residues: CASSYGGPYEQYF.

This clonotype was picked up many times. The chain joins TRBV12-3 or TRBV12-4 to TRBJ2-3; 8 nucleotides align to TRBD2. The CDR3 is made up of 15 amino acids. V shed 2 bases, J shed 4 bases, and the junction held 5 bases outside the gene matches. The CDR3, as DNA: TGTGCCAGCAGTTTAATGGGACTAGACGCAGATACGCAGTATTTT. It encodes CASSLMGLDADTQYF.

This clonotype was observed a handful of times. J is TRBJ1-6 and V is TRBV7-6; 7 nucleotides agree with TRBD1. Germline V gene data show CDR1 as SGHVS and CDR2 as FNYEAQ. V shed 5 bases and J 10 bases; nucleotides not matched to a gene: 8. The CDR3 extends over 14 amino acids. CDR3 in DNA: TGTGCCAGCAGCCCTGGACAGGACGGGTCACCCCTCCACTTT. This translates into CASSPGQDGSPLHF.

The V gene is TRBV29-1, the J gene TRBJ2-3; D may be TRBD1 or TRBD2 (5 bases each). Germline assignment: CDR1 SQVTM and CDR2 ANQGSEA. This CDR3 is 12 amino acids long. Trimming removed 7 bases from V and 2 bases from J, with 10 bases in between. CDR3 nucleotide sequence: TGCAGCGGAGGGGACGTCACAGATACGCAGTATTTT. As protein: CSGGDVTDTQYF.

This sequence joins TRBV24-1 and TRBJ2-1; tentative D call: TRBD1 (7 bases). Germline V CDR1 and CDR2: KGHDR, SFDVKD. The V end was cut by 3 bases, the J end by 6 bases, with 17 bases between. This CDR3 contains 16 residues. The CDR3 bases are TGTGCCACCAGTGATCAGGGGGGTTTGGTACGCAATGAGCAGTTCTTC. It codes for CATSDQGGLVRNEQFF.

The table lists this clonotype with a few counts. The chain uses TRBV27 and TRBJ1-5; TRBD1 agrees at 11 bases. The trim removed 5 bases at V and 2 bases at J, leaving 5 bases unmatched. Germline V gene lookup returns CDR1 MNHEY and CDR2 SMNVEV (reference sequence). The CDR3 length is 16 residues. The CDR3 sequence: CASSPGQGEGNQPQHF. In DNA, the CDR3 is TGTGCCAGCAGTCCGGGACAGGGGGAAGGCAATCAGCCCCAGCATTTT.

In its sample, this clonotype was seen a few times. The chain couples TRBV4-1 to TRBJ2-7; D is perhaps TRBD2 (6 bases). The CDR3 length is 18 residues. Trimming took 0 bases from V and 2 from J, leaving 20 bases between them. Looked up from germline, CDR1 is MGHRA and CDR2 is YSYEKL. The CDR3 loop reads CASSQDPGTGLLTYEQYF. In nucleotides, the CDR3 is TGCGCCAGCAGCCAAGATCCAGGGACGGGACTGCTAACCTACGAGCAGTACTTC.

The sample holds a few counts of this clonotype. V usage is TRBV7-2 and J usage is TRBJ2-5; 10 bases are shared with TRBD2. Germline V gene lookup returns CDR1 SGHTA and CDR2 FQGNSA. V gave up 1 base and J gave up 4 bases; unmatched junction bases: 6. The CDR3 has 16 amino acids. The CDR3 DNA reads TGTGCCAGCAGCTTAGAAGGAGCGGGGGGGCGAGAGACCCAGTACTTC. Translated, it gives CASSLEGAGGRETQYF.

The CDR3 spells CASSLRLFQIGQYF. Here the CDR3 DNA reads TGTGCCAGCAGCTTACGGCTCTTTCAGATTGGGCAGTACTTC. The rearrangement joins TRBV13 to TRBJ2-7; D remains unclear. The CDR3 loop spans 14 amino acids. Germline V lookup: CDR1 PRHDT, CDR2 FYEKMQ (reference sequence). V dropped 2 bases and J dropped 9 bases, with 17 bases sitting between them.

This clonotype was counted between two and nine times. The chain carries TRBV7-9 and TRBJ2-2, with 7 bases aligning to TRBD1. Germline V gives CDR1 SEHNR, CDR2 FQNEAQ (reference sequence). The CDR3 is made up of 16 amino acids. Trimming at V came to 4 bases and at J to 7 bases, leaving 12 bases not matched to a gene. Here the CDR3 reads CASSSRRGQDNGELFF. The CDR3 nucleotides read TGTGCCAGCAGCTCCCGTAGGGGGCAGGATAACGGGGAGCTGTTTTTT.

The CDR3 coding sequence is TGCGCCAGCAGCCCGACTAGCGGGGGGGTGGATACGCAGTATTTT. It is translated as CASSPTSGGVDTQYF. The J gene is TRBJ2-3, the V gene TRBV4-1; TRBD2 aligns across 14 bases. The J segment lost 6 bases and the V segment lost 4 bases, leaving 3 bases of the junction unmatched. Germline V lookup: CDR1 MGHRA, CDR2 YSYEKL. This CDR3 is built from 15 residues.

This clonotype was picked up a small number of times. The chain uses TRBV4-1 and TRBJ2-5; TRBD1 or TRBD2 may be the D gene (5 bases each). CDR1 is MGHRA, CDR2 YSYEKL, per germline. This CDR3 has 15 residues. Deletions cut 4 bases from V and 1 base from J, with 13 bases between. CDR3 sequence (DNA): TGCGCCAGCAGCCCGCTCTGGGGACCCCAAGAGACCCAGTACTTC. The encoded protein is CASSPLWGPQETQYF.

J is TRBJ2-1 and V is TRBV14; maybe TRBD1 (6 bases). The germline gives CDR1 SGHDN, CDR2 FVKESK. V was clipped by 0 bases and J by 8 bases, with 20 bases between them. The length of the CDR3 is 17 residues. The CDR3 region has the DNA TGTGCCAGCAGCCAAGATCGTAGGGGACAAGGGCTCGATGAGCAGTTCTTC. Protein sequence: CASSQDRRGQGLDEQFF.

This clonotype was found a few times. This sequence joins TRBV7-9 and TRBJ2-1; the D call may be TRBD1 or TRBD2 (5 bases each). The CDR3 runs 15 residues. Trimming cost V 5 bases and J 6 bases, with 17 bases left between them. Germline V lookup: CDR1 SEHNR, CDR2 FQNEAQ (reference sequence). The CDR3 sequence: CASSHGVRGTNEQFF. CDR3 DNA: TGTGCCAGCAGCCATGGGGTGAGGGGTACCAATGAGCAGTTCTTC.

This clonotype came up many times. J is TRBJ1-5 and V is TRBV28; 7 bases match TRBD1. This CDR3 contains 14 residues. Germline V gene lookup returns CDR1 MDHEN and CDR2 SYDVKM. The V and J ends lost 4 bases and 4 bases, in that order; junction bases with no gene match: 4. CDR3 in amino acids: CASSSTGSNQPQHF. The DNA of the CDR3 is TGTGCCAGCAGTTCGACAGGGTCGAATCAGCCCCAGCATTTT.

This clonotype occurred many times. J is TRBJ1-1 and V is TRBV5-1; D call uncertain. Per the germline V gene, CDR1 is SGHRS and CDR2 is YFSETQ. The CDR3 has 13 amino acids. Trimming took off 0 bases at V and 4 bases at J, with 7 bases between the two ends. CDR3: CASSLEGRTEAFF. CDR3 DNA sequence: TGCGCCAGCAGCTTGGAAGGGCGCACTGAAGCTTTCTTT.

This clonotype was found many times. This chain joins TRBV29-1 and TRBJ2-5, with D tentatively TRBD2 (6 bases). The germline V and J ends were trimmed by 8 bases and 9 bases, with 22 bases remaining between them. Germline CDR1 is SQVTM and CDR2 is ANQGSEA. The CDR3 has 13 residues. CDR3 residues: CSCLSGQERAQYF. As DNA, the CDR3 is TGCAGCTGCCTCAGCGGCCAAGAGCGGGCCCAGTACTTC.